This section outlines one TCR beta chain sequence together with its context. Germline V gives CDR1 MDHEN, CDR2 SYDVKM. This CDR3 region has 13 residues. The V segment lost 8 bases and the J segment 0 bases; nucleotides outside the gene matches: 3. TCRdb's table, derived via immunoSEQ multiplex PCR, lists solely in-frame clones and lacks some. The sample consists of 150,000 or so clones, nearly 80% of them appearing once. The sample belongs to a study of blood T cell repertoires in COVID-19. At the level of the study: In each case, the material was cDNA or gDNA derived from T cells, B-cell-depleted T cells, or PBMCs.

Material for sequencing was peripheral blood. This clonotype originated in a man at least 80 years old with acute or convalescent COVID-19. The J gene is TRBJ2-7, the V gene TRBV28; 8 bases align to TRBD1. The CDR3 nucleotides read TGTGCCAGCGGGGGACAGGCCTCCTACGAGCAGTACGTC. Encoded protein: CASGGQASYEQYV.